The present entry profiles one T cell receptor beta chain with its context. The data are from a study of blood T cell repertoires in COVID-19. About the study: COVID-19 samples, acute and convalescent, were from the United States, Italy and Spain. The cDNA or gDNA used as material had been derived from T cells, B-cell-depleted T cells, or PBMCs.

The CDR3 covers 14 residues. V was shortened by 7 bases and J by 2 bases, with 15 bases between the two germline ends. Germline V gene data show CDR1 as SNHLY and CDR2 as FYNNEI. Under the authors' procedure: Amplification with reference gene primers provided the estimates of nucleated cell counts. The repertoire was sequenced with immunoSEQ multiplex PCR; TCRdb's copy has only in-frame clones and lacks some. V, J and clone size reflect that table, while D and trimming were determined from the DNA. The sample consists of 93,000 or so clones, about 85% of them appearing once. Sequenced input: peripheral blood. The sequence was obtained from a man between 50 and 59 years old in a cohort sampled during active COVID-19. The V and J genes are TRBV2 and TRBJ2-7; the D is unclear. This chain's CDR3 is CASMTRIQTYEQYF. CDR3 coding DNA: TGTGCCAGCATGACGAGGATACAAACCTACGAGCAGTACTTC.